What follows are 17 T cell receptor beta chains derived from one specimen sequenced in a study of blood T cell repertoires in COVID-19 (dated by TCRdb to the early 2020s). The library was obtained by the immunoSEQ multiplex PCR assay. TCRdb mirrors the immuneACCESS table, restricted to in-frame sequences. Some clones are absent from its copies; in checked studies, under half trace to an unresolved V gene, and the reason for the others is unknown. This sample gives about 150,000 clones in total; 65% to 80% of them show up just once. The ten most abundant clones make up less than 4.5% of the sample. Sequencing was done on a sample of peripheral blood. These receptors all come from a man between 60 and 75 years old with acute or convalescent COVID-19.

The rearrangement joins TRBV3-1 (or the pseudogene TRBV3-2) to TRBJ2-4; D perhaps matches TRBD1 (5 bases). Looked up from germline, CDR1 is LGHDT and CDR2 is YNNKEL (reference sequence). The CDR3 spans 14 residues. Trimming cost V 0 bases and J 9 bases, with 12 bases left between them. CDR3 sequence: CASSQDPGNGIQYF. In DNA form, the CDR3 reads TGTGCCAGCAGCCAAGATCCAGGGAATGGCATTCAGTACTTC.

The rearrangement uses TRBV30 and TRBJ1-1, with a possible D match to TRBD1 (5 bases). CDR1 and CDR2 from the germline V gene are GTSNPN and SVGIG (reference sequence). With 0 bases removed from V and 7 bases from J, the gap between germline ends came to 9 bases. This CDR3 spans 12 amino acids. CDR3 loop: CAWSVFTGEAFF. CDR3 coding DNA: TGTGCCTGGAGTGTATTCACAGGTGAAGCTTTCTTT.

This clone was found a few times. The chain recombines TRBV13 with TRBJ1-1; 11 nucleotides agree with TRBD1. CDR3 length: 16 residues. Germline lookup yields CDR1 PRHDT and CDR2 FYEKMQ (reference sequence). Trimming removed 5 bases from V and 8 bases from J; junction bases left unmatched: 13. The DNA of the CDR3 is TGTGCCAGCAGCCAATGGACAGGGGGCCCGAGGCTAGAAGCTTTCTTT. Residues: CASSQWTGGPRLEAFF. The full variable domain, its missing parts supplied by reference TRBV13 and TRBJ1-1, is AAGVIQSPRHLIKEKRETATLKCYPIPRHDTVYWYQQGPGQDPQFLISFYEKMQSDKGSIPDRFSAQQFSDYHSELNMSSLELGDSALYFCASSQWTGGPRLEAFFGQGTRLTVV.

This chain uses TRBV28 with TRBJ2-5; the D gene is possibly TRBD1 (6 bases). From germline, CDR1 is MDHEN and CDR2 SYDVKM. The ends were cut back, 6 bases at V and 2 bases at J, with 16 bases in the middle. The CDR3 sequence is 15 residues long. DNA for the CDR3: TGTGCCAGCAGCCTTTACGGACAGTCACAAGAGACCCAGTACTTC. It codes for CASSLYGQSQETQYF.

The rearrangement links TRBV11-2 to TRBJ2-5, with 7 bases identical to TRBD1. CDR3 length equals 14 residues. Trimming removed 5 bases from V and 2 bases from J; junction bases left unmatched: 5. Germline CDR1 SGHAT, CDR2 FQNNGV. This CDR3 is CASSPGTEQETQYF. The CDR3 DNA follows: TGTGCCAGCAGCCCCGGGACAGAACAAGAGACCCAGTACTTC. The full variable domain, with the rest looked up from reference TRBV11-2 and TRBJ2-5, is EAGVAQSPRYKIIEKRQSVAFWCNPISGHATLYWYQQILGQGPKLLIQFQNNGVVDDSQLPKDRFSAERLKGVDSTLKIQPAKLEDSAVYLCASSPGTEQETQYFGPGTRLLVL.

The V call is TRBV19, the J call TRBJ1-1; D might be TRBD1 (6 bases). Deletions cut 3 bases from V and 4 bases from J, with 15 bases between. Germline-derived CDR1 and CDR2 are LNHDA and SQIVND (reference sequence). The CDR3 sequence is 15 residues long. The CDR3 region is CASSMGARAGTEAFF. CDR3 nucleotides: TGTGCCAGTAGTATGGGGGCCCGGGCGGGCACTGAAGCTTTCTTT.

This chain connects TRBV14 to TRBJ1-5, with 10 bases lining up with TRBD1. This CDR3 is built from 15 residues. Germline V CDR1 and CDR2: SGHDN, FVKESK. The junction had 3 bases not matched to a gene; V was cut back by 1 base and J by 6 bases. The CDR3 nucleotides are TGTGCCAGCAGCCAAGGACAGGGGGCCGGTCAGCCCCAGCATTTT. Protein product: CASSQGQGAGQPQHF.

The genes are TRBV28 and TRBJ2-4, with 12 bases matching TRBD1. The CDR3 is 17 amino acids. Per germline, CDR1 MDHEN and CDR2 SYDVKM. V trimming: 6 bases; J trimming: 1 base; junction bases outside the gene matches: 7. The DNA of the CDR3 is TGTGCCAGCAGCCTTGGGACAGGGGGCTGGGCCAAAAACATTCAGTACTTC. Protein sequence: CASSLGTGGWAKNIQYF. Complete variable domain (other parts from reference TRBV28 and TRBJ2-4): DVKVTQSSRYLVKRTGEKVFLECVQDMDHENMFWYRQDPGLGLRLIYFSYDVKMKEKGDIPEGYSVSREKKERFSLILESASTNQTSMYLCASSLGTGGWAKNIQYFGAGTRLSVL.

This clone was seen a handful of times. The gene calls are TRBV24-1 and TRBJ2-1; the D gene is possibly TRBD1 (6 bases). CDR1 is KGHDR, CDR2 SFDVKD, per germline. Trimming left V 4 bases short and J 1 base short, with 7 bases between. CDR3 length: 14 amino acids. The CDR3 coding sequence is TGTGCCACCAGTGACAGGGGTTCCTACAATGAGCAGTTCTTC. Translation gives CATSDRGSYNEQFF.

This clone has more than one count but fewer than ten. The chain employs TRBV5-1 and TRBJ2-2; 12 bases match TRBD2. The CDR3 extends over 19 amino acids. Unmatched junction bases numbered 18, after V lost 4 bases and J lost 8 bases. Germline V gene lookup returns CDR1 SGHRS and CDR2 YFSETQ. The CDR3 DNA is TGCGCCAGCAGCGCCGGACAGGACCTAGCGGGAGGGCCAGGTGGGGAGCTGTTTTTT. It translates to CASSAGQDLAGGPGGELFF. The full variable domain, completed using reference TRBV5-1 and TRBJ2-2, is KAGVTQTPRYLIKTRGQQVTLSCSPISGHRSVSWYQQTPGQGLQFLFEYFSETQRNKGNFPGRFSGRQFSNSRSEMNVSTLELGDSALYLCASSAGQDLAGGPGGELFFGEGSRLTVL.

The gene calls are TRBV6-6 and TRBJ2-5; TRBD2 aligns across 12 bases. Germline-derived CDR1 and CDR2 are MNHNY and SVGAGI (reference sequence). The ends lost 7 bases at V and 5 bases at J; junction bases unmatched: 8. CDR3 size: 15 residues. The CDR3 DNA follows: TGTGCCAGCACCCGACTAGCGGGAGTTGGTGAGACCCAGTACTTC. As protein: CASTRLAGVGETQYF.

This chain connects TRBV7-9 to TRBJ1-2; D is uncertain. V dropped 0 bases and J dropped 4 bases, with 9 bases sitting between them. This CDR3 has 14 residues. Germline lookup yields CDR1 SEHNR and CDR2 FQNEAQ (reference sequence). The CDR3 DNA reads TGTGCCAGCAGCTTAGCCCCAGATCGCTATGGCTACACCTTC. Translating gives CASSLAPDRYGYTF. The variable domain in full, completed from reference TRBV7-9 and TRBJ1-2, reads DTGVSQNPRHKITKRGQNVTFRCDPISEHNRLYWYRQTLGQGPEFLTYFQNEAQLEKSRLLSDRFSAERPKGSFSTLEIQRTEQGDSAMYLCASSLAPDRYGYTFGSGTRLTVV.

The chain carries TRBV5-1 and TRBJ2-3; TRBD2 aligns across 14 bases. V dropped 4 bases and J dropped 6; count of bases not matched to a gene: 7. This CDR3 contains 16 residues. From germline, CDR1 is SGHRS and CDR2 YFSETQ. As DNA, the CDR3 is TGCGCCAGCAGCCCGGGGACTAGCGGGAGAGTGGATACGCAGTATTTT. Encoded protein: CASSPGTSGRVDTQYF.

The V gene is TRBV3-1 (or the pseudogene TRBV3-2), the J gene TRBJ1-2, with D possibly matching TRBD1 (5 bases). The CDR3 has 14 residues. V shed 5 bases and J shed 4 bases, with 14 bases lying between them. Germline CDR1 is LGHDT and CDR2 is YNNKEL (reference sequence). The CDR3 nucleotides read TGTGCCAGCAGCTCTGAGGCGGGGGGCTATGGCTACACCTTC. It is translated as CASSSEAGGYGYTF.

V gene TRBV9 combines with J gene TRBJ2-2, with 10 bases fitting TRBD2. This CDR3 comprises 15 residues. CDR1 and CDR2 from the germline V gene are SGDLS and YYNGEE. The trim removed 3 bases at V and 5 bases at J, leaving 4 bases unmatched. CDR3 in DNA: TGTGCCAGCAGCGAGCCTAGCGGGAGAACCGGGGAGCTGTTTTTT. Translation gives CASSEPSGRTGELFF.

CDR3 coding DNA: TGTGCCAGCAGCTTTGGAGTTGCCGGGGAGCTGTTTTTT. This sequence encodes CASSFGVAGELFF. The J gene is TRBJ2-2, the V gene TRBV7-6, with D uncertain. The V gene's germline CDR1 is SGHVS and CDR2 FNYEAQ. Trimming took 3 bases from V and 6 from J, leaving 8 bases between them. The CDR3 length is 13 residues.

The chain employs TRBV19 and TRBJ2-7, with a weak D call TRBD1 (5 bases). The CDR3 has 14 residues. Germline CDR1 LNHDA, CDR2 SQIVND (reference sequence). V was shortened by 3 bases and J by 7 bases, with 16 bases between the two germline ends. This CDR3 reads CASSMVTGRGEQYF. The CDR3 DNA sequence: TGTGCCAGTAGTATGGTAACAGGTCGTGGGGAGCAGTACTTC.